This paragraph reports one T cell receptor beta chain. The junction shows a germline mismatch at one end, possibly a read error. The sample is drawn from a study of T cell responses to AZD1222 COVID-19 vaccine. This CDR3 has 14 residues. CDR1 is GTSNPN, CDR2 SVGIG, per germline (reference sequence). Method: immunoSEQ multiplex PCR; TCRdb's copy keeps in-frame clones and lacks some. The sample contains about 85,000 clones, around 85% of which appear only once. The receptor was isolated from an adult in good health. The rearrangement joins TRBV30 to TRBJ1-4; D remains ambiguous. The starting material was peripheral blood, obtained on day 0 of AZD1222 vaccination. In DNA form, the CDR3 reads TGTGCCTGGAGTCCCTCAGGTTTCCCCTCCAGTCCTTATTTT. It codes for CAWSPSGFPSSPYF.